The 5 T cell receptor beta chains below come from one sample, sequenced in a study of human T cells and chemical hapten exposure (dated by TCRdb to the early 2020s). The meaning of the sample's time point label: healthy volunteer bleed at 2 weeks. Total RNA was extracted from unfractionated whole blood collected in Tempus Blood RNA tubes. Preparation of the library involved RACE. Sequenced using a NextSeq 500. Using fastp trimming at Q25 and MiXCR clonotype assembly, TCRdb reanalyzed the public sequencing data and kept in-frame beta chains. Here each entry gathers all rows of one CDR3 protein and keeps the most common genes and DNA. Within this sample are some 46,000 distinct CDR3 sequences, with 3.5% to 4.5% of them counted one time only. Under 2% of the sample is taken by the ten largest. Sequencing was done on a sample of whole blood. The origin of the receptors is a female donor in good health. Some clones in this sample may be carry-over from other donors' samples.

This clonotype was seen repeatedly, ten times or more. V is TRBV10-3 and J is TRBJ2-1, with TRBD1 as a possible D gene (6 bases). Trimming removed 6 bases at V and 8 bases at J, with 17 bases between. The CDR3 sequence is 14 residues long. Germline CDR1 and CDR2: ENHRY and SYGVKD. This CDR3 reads CAIRPQGSTDEQFF. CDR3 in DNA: TGTGCCATCAGGCCACAGGGTTCAACCGATGAGCAGTTCTTC.

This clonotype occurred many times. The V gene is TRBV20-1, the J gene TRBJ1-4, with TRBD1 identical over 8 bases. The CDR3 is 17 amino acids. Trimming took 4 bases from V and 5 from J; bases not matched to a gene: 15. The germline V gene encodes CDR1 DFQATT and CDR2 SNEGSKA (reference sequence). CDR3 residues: CSAIPRTGSGPNEKLFF. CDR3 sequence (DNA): TGCAGTGCTATCCCTAGGACAGGGAGCGGGCCGAATGAAAAACTGTTTTTT.

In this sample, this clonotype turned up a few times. CDR3: CASSLSSSPQETQYF. CDR3 nucleotides: TGCGCCAGCAGCTTAAGCAGTTCCCCGCAAGAGACCCAGTACTTC. The chain employs TRBV5-1 and TRBJ2-5; D unclear. This CDR3 spans 15 amino acids. Trimming removed 2 bases at V and 2 bases at J, with 13 bases between. Germline V gene sequence: CDR1 SGHRS, CDR2 YFSETQ.

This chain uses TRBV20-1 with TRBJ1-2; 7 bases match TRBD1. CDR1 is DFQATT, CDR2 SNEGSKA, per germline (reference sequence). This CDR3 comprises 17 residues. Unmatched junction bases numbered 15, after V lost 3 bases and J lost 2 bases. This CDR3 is CSASGLQGLVENYGYTF. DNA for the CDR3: TGCAGTGCTAGTGGGCTACAGGGGTTAGTGGAGAACTATGGCTACACCTTC.

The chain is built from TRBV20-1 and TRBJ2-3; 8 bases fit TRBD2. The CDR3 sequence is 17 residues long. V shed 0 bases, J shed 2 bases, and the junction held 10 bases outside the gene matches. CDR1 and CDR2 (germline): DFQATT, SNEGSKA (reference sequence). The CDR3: CSAREARTAGATDTQYF. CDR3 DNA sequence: TGCAGTGCTAGAGAAGCCCGGACAGCGGGGGCCACAGATACGCAGTATTTT.